Listed below are T cell receptor beta chains from one sample, sequenced in a study of blood T cell repertoires in COVID-19. The assay was immunoSEQ multiplex PCR, and TCRdb's table has in-frame clones only and misses some. The sample records 150,000 or so clones, around four fifths being singletons. Source material: peripheral blood. Receptor source: a human donor in a cohort sampled during active COVID-19. Each CDR3 is given with its conserved first and last residue. The D gene is left open where the match is weak. Clone size is stated in some rows and not others, as once, few, many or a class when expanded.

d_call	v_call	clone_size	j_call	cdr3_aa	cdr3_nt
NA	TRBV11-3	once	TRBJ1-2	CASSLMQGDYGYTF	TGTGCCAGCAGCTTAATGCAGGGTGACTATGGCTACACCTTC
NA	TRBV3-1/TRBV3-2	once	TRBJ1-1	CASSQLEGITEAFF	TGTGCCAGCAGCCAACTTGAGGGTATCACTGAAGCTTTCTTT
NA	TRBV30	NA	TRBJ1-1	CAWRTALLRNTEAFF	TGTGCCTGGAGGACAGCTCTACTTCGGAACACTGAAGCTTTCTTT
NA	TRBV9	few	TRBJ2-1	CASSVGSLSYNEQFF	TGTGCCAGCAGCGTAGGTAGCCTCTCCTACAATGAGCAGTTCTTC
NA	TRBV7-3	NA	TRBJ1-2	CASSLFPGGSNYGYTF	TGTGCCAGCAGCTTATTCCCCGGGGGATCTAACTATGGCTACACCTTC
TRBD1	TRBV6-1	NA	TRBJ2-7	CASSEAQGATYEQYF	TGTGCCAGCAGTGAGGCGCAGGGGGCCACCTACGAGCAGTACTTC
NA	TRBV4-2	NA	TRBJ2-7	CASSQRQESYEQYF	TGTGCCAGCAGCCAACGACAGGAGTCCTACGAGCAGTACTTC
NA	TRBV11-3	few	TRBJ1-1	CASSLGGLNTEAFF	TGTGCCAGCAGCTTAGGGGGCTTGAACACTGAAGCTTTCTTT
NA	TRBV6-6	NA	TRBJ1-6	CASSYVGGEGSPLHF	TGTGCCAGCAGTTACGTTGGGGGGGAAGGTTCACCCCTCCACTTT
NA	TRBV7-2	NA	TRBJ2-3	CASSFGLTDTQYF	TGTGCCAGCAGCTTTGGCCTCACAGATACGCAGTATTTT
TRBD2	TRBV7-3	once	TRBJ2-7	CASSPGFVMSGGSSYEQYF	TGTGCCAGCAGCCCCGGATTTGTTATGAGCGGGGGTAGCTCCTACGAGCAGTACTTC
TRBD1	TRBV14	NA	TRBJ1-1	CASSQTGGTEAFF	TGTGCCAGCAGCCAAACAGGGGGCACTGAAGCTTTCTTT
NA	TRBV9	few	TRBJ1-5	CASSVGTVNQPQHF	TGTGCCAGCAGCGTAGGAACAGTCAATCAGCCCCAGCATTTT
TRBD1	TRBV5-1	NA	TRBJ1-6	CASSFTTGVNNSPLHF	TGCGCCAGCAGCTTTACGACAGGGGTAAATAATTCACCCCTCCACTTT
TRBD2	TRBV30	NA	TRBJ2-1	CAWSHLAGPYNEQFF	TGTGCCTGGAGTCATCTAGCGGGGCCCTACAATGAGCAGTTCTTC
TRBD1	TRBV28	NA	TRBJ2-7	CASSFRQGVEYF	TGTGCCAGCAGTTTTCGACAGGGGGTTGAGTACTTC
NA	TRBV11-2	NA	TRBJ1-3	CASSPGGSFAGSTIYF	TGTGCCAGCAGCCCCGGAGGCTCCTTTGCTGGAAGCACCATATATTTT
TRBD1	TRBV7-2	NA	TRBJ1-5	CASRETGTGTLSGNQPQHF	TGTGCCAGCAGGGAGACCGGGACAGGGACTTTAAGCGGCAATCAGCCCCAGCATTTT
NA	TRBV27	NA	TRBJ2-7	CASSSRTGREQYF	TGTGCCAGCAGTTCCCGGACTGGGCGGGAGCAGTACTTC
TRBD2	TRBV9	NA	TRBJ2-5	CASSVASGGETQYF	TGTGCCAGCAGCGTGGCTAGCGGGGGAGAGACCCAGTACTTC
NA	TRBV5-6	NA	TRBJ1-1	CASRRFSGGLGGNTEAFF	TGTGCCAGCCGCCGGTTTTCAGGTGGGCTGGGGGGGAACACTGAAGCTTTCTTT
TRBD1	TRBV28	NA	TRBJ2-7	CASSQGQGGEQYF	TGTGCCAGCAGTCAAGGACAGGGGGGCGAGCAGTACTTC
NA	TRBV11-3	NA	TRBJ2-7	CASSYGEAAEQYF	TGTGCCAGCAGCTATGGCGAAGCGGCCGAGCAGTACTTC
NA	TRBV12-2	NA	TRBJ2-4	CASRYPGQNRLRTKNIQYF	TGTGCAAGTCGCTACCCGGGACAGAATCGGCTGAGGACCAAAAACATTCAGTACTTC
NA	TRBV27	NA	TRBJ2-7	CASSLKTAYEQYF	TGTGCCAGCAGTTTAAAGACAGCGTACGAGCAGTACTTC
NA	TRBV6-2/TRBV6-3	NA	TRBJ1-1	CASSYEGVNTEAFF	TGTGCCAGCAGTTACGAAGGAGTAAACACTGAAGCTTTCTTT
TRBD1	TRBV9	NA	TRBJ2-7	CASSIDGQGNEQYF	TGTGCCAGCAGCATAGACGGACAGGGGAACGAGCAGTACTTC
TRBD2	TRBV15	NA	TRBJ2-4	CATSRDGAGLAKNIQYF	TGTGCCACCAGCAGAGATGGAGCGGGACTAGCCAAAAACATTCAGTACTTC
NA	TRBV7-5	NA	TRBJ2-7	CVRSLAGEGSEQYF	TGTGTCAGAAGCTTAGCGGGGGAGGGGAGCGAGCAGTACTTC
TRBD2	TRBV3-1/TRBV3-2	NA	TRBJ2-5	CASSQTSGGGQETQYF	TGTGCCAGCAGCCAGACTAGCGGGGGGGGGCAAGAGACCCAGTACTTC
NA	TRBV19	NA	TRBJ1-6	CASSITLDGVGSPLHF	TGTGCCAGTAGTATAACCTTGGACGGGGTAGGGTCACCCCTCCACTTT
TRBD1	TRBV11-2	NA	TRBJ1-2	CASSRDREGGYTF	TGTGCCAGCAGTCGGGACAGGGAGGGTGGCTACACCTTC
NA	TRBV7-8	NA	TRBJ1-2	CASSLDRQTYGYTF	TGTGCCAGCAGCTTAGATAGACAGACTTATGGCTACACCTTC
TRBD1	TRBV5-4	NA	TRBJ2-3	CATQSGTGGEDTQYF	TGTGCCACCCAATCCGGGACAGGGGGCGAAGATACGCAGTATTTT
TRBD2	TRBV7-2	few	TRBJ2-5	CASSLPAGGAETQYF	TGTGCCAGCAGCTTACCAGCGGGGGGGGCCGAGACCCAGTACTTC
TRBD2	TRBV2	NA	TRBJ2-5	CASSETSGGDQETQYF	TGTGCCAGCAGTGAAACTAGCGGGGGGGACCAAGAGACCCAGTACTTC
NA	TRBV2	NA	TRBJ1-2	CASSEKAGPPEYGYTF	TGTGCCAGCAGTGAAAAGGCAGGGCCTCCGGAATATGGCTACACCTTC
TRBD1	TRBV5-5	once	TRBJ1-2	CASSPWTGGLYGYTF	TGTGCCAGCAGCCCATGGACAGGGGGATTATATGGCTACACCTTC
TRBD2	TRBV28	NA	TRBJ2-3	CASSQTSHTDTQYF	TGTGCCAGCAGCCAGACTAGCCACACAGATACGCAGTATTTT
TRBD2	TRBV4-1	NA	TRBJ2-5	CASSPGAGVVETQYF	TGCGCCAGCAGCCCGGGAGCGGGGGTCGTGGAGACCCAGTACTTC
NA	TRBV30	once	TRBJ1-6	CAWTSSGGSGSPLHF	TGTGCCTGGACCTCCTCCGGGGGATCGGGTTCACCCCTCCACTTT
NA	TRBV24-1	once	TRBJ1-2	CATSDSVYNNYGYTF	TGTGCCACCAGTGATTCGGTTTATAACAACTATGGCTACACCTTC
TRBD1	TRBV5-1	NA	TRBJ1-3	CASSQTGPISGNTIYF	TGCGCCAGCAGTCAGACAGGGCCTATCTCTGGAAACACCATATATTTT
TRBD1	TRBV5-4	NA	TRBJ1-2	CASSGGQGDYGYTF	TGTGCCAGCAGCGGGGGACAGGGGGACTATGGCTACACCTTC
TRBD1	TRBV7-9	NA	TRBJ1-2	CASSLPGGGYTF	TGTGCCAGCAGCCTGCCAGGGGGTGGCTACACCTTC
NA	TRBV7-8	NA	TRBJ1-5	CASSLAGRENQPQHF	TGTGCCAGCAGCTTAGCGGGGAGGGAAAATCAGCCCCAGCATTTT
NA	TRBV11-2	few	TRBJ1-2	CASIPSPTGNYGYTF	TGTGCCAGCATCCCCTCTCCAACAGGGAACTATGGCTACACCTTC
TRBD2	TRBV4-2	NA	TRBJ2-3	CASSQSGAGALTDTQYF	TGTGCCAGCAGCCAATCGGGAGCGGGGGCCCTCACAGATACGCAGTATTTT
NA	TRBV28	NA	TRBJ2-1	CASSLYRSSYNEQFF	TGTGCCAGCAGTCTTTACAGGTCGTCCTACAATGAGCAGTTCTTC
NA	TRBV6-5	NA	TRBJ2-7	CASRTTYSSYEQYF	TGTGCCAGCAGAACCACCTACAGCTCCTACGAGCAGTACTTC
NA	TRBV28	NA	TRBJ1-5	CASRQSSNQPQHF	TGTGCCAGCAGACAGAGTTCCAATCAGCCCCAGCATTTT
NA	TRBV6-2/TRBV6-3	NA	TRBJ2-3	CASSSRGDTQYF	TGTGCCAGCAGTTCCCGGGGAGATACGCAGTATTTT
TRBD2	TRBV10-3	NA	TRBJ2-5	CAISDPSGVAKTQYF	TGTGCCATCAGTGACCCTAGCGGGGTTGCAAAGACCCAGTACTTC